These 32 T cell receptor beta chains came from one sample sequenced in a study of blood T cell repertoires in COVID-19. Method: immunoSEQ multiplex PCR; TCRdb's copy keeps in-frame clones and lacks some. The sample holds about 130,000 clones, around three quarters seen once. The source material was peripheral blood. Receptor source: a man aged 40-49 years with active or convalescent COVID-19.

V is TRBV5-4 and J is TRBJ1-5; possible D gene TRBD1, 6 bases. Germline V CDR1 and CDR2: SGHNT, YYREEE (reference sequence). V was trimmed by 2 bases and J by 8 bases, leaving 8 bases between them. This CDR3 is built from 12 residues. The CDR3 reads CASSLQGEPQHF. For the CDR3, the DNA is TGTGCCAGCAGCTTACAGGGCGAGCCCCAGCATTTT.

The V call is TRBV6-2 or TRBV6-3, the J call TRBJ1-6, with D maybe TRBD1 (5 bases). From germline, CDR1 is MNHEY and CDR2 SVGEGT. V gave up 2 bases and J gave up 6 bases, with 17 bases separating them. CDR3 length equals 17 residues. CDR3 sequence: CASSYPRGGDPNSPLHF. The CDR3, as DNA: TGTGCCAGCAGTTACCCCCGCGGAGGGGACCCTAATTCACCCCTCCACTTT.

This clone was detected only once. The chain recombines TRBV9 with TRBJ1-2; possibly TRBD1 for D (6 bases). V was shortened by 4 bases and J by 2 bases, with 15 bases between the two germline ends. Germline V gene lookup returns CDR1 SGDLS and CDR2 YYNGEE. This CDR3 is 15 amino acids long. CDR3 coding DNA: TGTGCCAGCAGCACGGACGCGGGGGGCAACTATGGCTACACCTTC. Amino acids: CASSTDAGGNYGYTF.

The chain joins TRBV19 to TRBJ2-7; TRBD1 matches at 7 bases. Trimming cost V 6 bases and J 5 bases; bases outside gene matches: 13. The length of the CDR3 is 15 residues. CDR1 and CDR2 (germline): LNHDA, SQIVND (reference sequence). Here the CDR3 DNA reads TGTGCCAGTAGCGTATTAACAGGGGCGGCCGACGAGCAGTACTTC. Translated, it gives CASSVLTGAADEQYF. The full variable domain, in which reference TRBV19 and TRBJ2-7 provide the parts outside the CDR3, is DGGITQSPKYLFRKEGQNVTLSCEQNLNHDAMYWYRQDPGQGLRLIYYSQIVNDFQKGDIAEGYSVSREKKESFPLTVTSAQKNPTAFYLCASSVLTGAADEQYFGPGTRLTVT.

The chain couples TRBV6-5 to TRBJ2-2; perhaps TRBD2 as D (6 bases). The CDR3 totals 15 residues. V was cut by 7 bases and J by 5 bases, with 17 bases left in between. Germline assignment: CDR1 MNHEY and CDR2 SVGAGI. The CDR3 is CASTNHGGVTGELFF. The CDR3 coding sequence is TGTGCCAGCACCAATCATGGCGGGGTAACCGGGGAGCTGTTTTTT.

For the CDR3, the DNA is TGTGCCAGCAGCCGGGTAGGCTTGCGGGACGAGCAGTACTTC. Translating it yields CASSRVGLRDEQYF. J is TRBJ2-7 and V is TRBV27, with D perhaps TRBD2 (5 bases). V was pared by 6 bases and J by 5 bases, with 17 bases between. This CDR3 region has 14 residues. The germline V gene has CDR1 MNHEY and CDR2 SMNVEV (reference sequence).

The chain is built from TRBV5-1 and TRBJ2-5, with D uncertain. This CDR3 contains 13 residues. Trimming left V 4 bases short and J 3 bases short, with 10 bases between. CDR1 and CDR2 (germline): SGHRS, YFSETQ. The CDR3 coding sequence is TGCGCCAGCAGCCCACAACACAAAGAGACCCAGTACTTC. As protein: CASSPQHKETQYF. Full variable domain (missing parts from reference TRBV5-1 and TRBJ2-5): KAGVTQTPRYLIKTRGQQVTLSCSPISGHRSVSWYQQTPGQGLQFLFEYFSETQRNKGNFPGRFSGRQFSNSRSEMNVSTLELGDSALYLCASSPQHKETQYFGPGTRLLVL.

Concerning this clone itself: The identical CDR3 is also encoded by other nucleotide sequences in the sample. The chain employs TRBV12-3 or TRBV12-4 and TRBJ1-5, with 7 bases fitting TRBD1. V trimming: 3 bases; J trimming: 4 bases; junction bases outside the gene matches: 0. The CDR3 is made up of 13 amino acids. The CDR3 region is CASSLDRNQPQHF. CDR3 coding DNA: TGTGCCAGCAGTTTGGACAGGAATCAGCCCCAGCATTTT.

This chain joins TRBV6-5 and TRBJ2-3; tentative D call: TRBD2 (5 bases). V dropped 5 bases and J dropped 6 bases, with 15 bases sitting between them. The CDR3 totals 14 residues. Germline V gene data show CDR1 as MNHEY and CDR2 as SVGAGI. DNA for the CDR3: TGTGCCAGCAGTAACGGGGTTCGGGCGGATACGCAGTATTTT. Protein sequence: CASSNGVRADTQYF.

This clone was counted a few times. J is TRBJ2-4 and V is TRBV11-1; the D gene is possibly TRBD2 (6 bases). CDR3 length equals 13 residues. The germline gives CDR1 SGHAT, CDR2 FQDESV (reference sequence). The V and J ends lost 7 bases and 7 bases respectively, with 14 bases between them. CDR3 region: CASNRENDNIQYF. The CDR3 region has the DNA TGTGCCAGCAATCGGGAGAACGACAACATTCAGTACTTC. The variable domain in full, completed from reference TRBV11-1 and TRBJ2-4, reads EAEVAQSPRYKITEKSQAVAFWCDPISGHATLYWYRQILGQGPELLVQFQDESVVDDSQLPKDRFSAERLKGVDSTLKIQPAELGDSAMYLCASNRENDNIQYFGAGTRLSVL.

CDR3 DNA: TGTGCCAGCAGTTATAGCTCCTACGAGCAGTACTTC. Amino acids: CASSYSSYEQYF. The chain carries TRBV12-3 or TRBV12-4 and TRBJ2-7; D is ambiguous. The CDR3 consists of 12 residues. V was shortened by 4 bases and J by 0 bases, with 4 bases between the two germline ends.

This clone was counted between two and nine times. The chain uses TRBV7-9 and TRBJ2-1; 12 positions agree with TRBD2. CDR1 and CDR2 (germline): SEHNR, FQNEAQ (reference sequence). Trimming took 5 bases from V and 6 from J; bases not matched to a gene: 8. The length of the CDR3 is 16 residues. CDR3 sequence (DNA): TGTGCCAGCAGCCCTCCAGGGGGACTAGCGGGCAATGAGCAGTTCTTC. The encoded protein is CASSPPGGLAGNEQFF.

In this sample, this clone turned up a few times. The chain links TRBV28 to TRBJ2-7; D is ambiguous. V gave up 4 bases and J gave up 6 bases, with 22 bases separating them. CDR1 MDHEN and CDR2 SYDVKM come from the germline V gene. CDR3 length equals 16 residues. The CDR3 sequence: CASSSRGTDGRVEQYF. The CDR3 DNA sequence: TGTGCCAGCAGTTCCAGAGGCACCGACGGCCGAGTCGAGCAGTACTTC.

This rearrangement joins TRBV28 to TRBJ2-1, with 8 bases fitting TRBD2. Germline loops: CDR1 MDHEN, CDR2 SYDVKM. This CDR3 comprises 17 residues. V gave up 2 bases and J gave up 10 bases; unmatched junction bases: 16. CDR3 loop: CASSLVDAGGPPKEQFF. The CDR3 nucleotides read TGTGCCAGCAGTTTAGTAGATGCGGGAGGCCCCCCGAAAGAGCAGTTCTTC.

This clone came up a few times. The CDR3 protein is CAWSLQGNQPQHF. The CDR3, as DNA: TGTGCCTGGAGTCTACAGGGGAATCAGCCCCAGCATTTT. The chain joins TRBV30 to TRBJ1-5; 7 bases align to TRBD1. CDR1 and CDR2 from the germline V gene are GTSNPN and SVGIG (reference sequence). Germline trimming cut 2 bases from V and 4 bases from J; bases unmatched to any gene: 2. The length of the CDR3 is 13 residues.

J is TRBJ2-4 and V is TRBV28, with a tentative D call TRBD1 (6 bases). V was shortened by 8 bases and J by 4 bases, with 18 bases between the two germline ends. The CDR3 is 15 residues long. In germline, CDR1 is MDHEN, CDR2 SYDVKM. The CDR3: CASSHRTEKKNIQYF. CDR3 DNA: TGTGCCAGCTCCCATAGGACAGAGAAAAAAAACATTCAGTACTTC.

The genes are TRBV2 and TRBJ2-7, with 8 bases matching TRBD1. Trimming took 10 bases from V and 2 from J; bases not matched to a gene: 10. This CDR3 region has 14 residues. Germline values: CDR1 SNHLY, CDR2 FYNNEI. CDR3 sequence reads: CAIGTGVSPYEQYF. For the CDR3, the DNA is TGTGCCATAGGGACAGGTGTTAGTCCCTACGAGCAGTACTTC.

This clone occurred once. V is TRBV2 and J is TRBJ1-2, with D possibly TRBD1 on 6 matching bases. The V and J ends lost 3 bases and 6 bases respectively, with 11 bases between them. The CDR3 is 13 residues long. Germline CDR1 and CDR2: SNHLY and FYNNEI. CDR3 loop: CASSDQGNNGYTF. The CDR3, as DNA: TGTGCCAGCAGTGACCAGGGGAATAATGGCTACACCTTC.

The rearrangement links TRBV12-5 to TRBJ1-2; a weak D match, TRBD1 (6 bases). The CDR3 runs 14 residues. Between the trimmed V and J ends, which lost 3 bases and 8 bases, there was a span of 16 bases. CDR1 and CDR2 from the germline V gene are LGHNT and FRNRAP. The chain's CDR3 is CASGFGQPRVGYTF. CDR3 bases: TGTGCTAGTGGTTTTGGACAGCCTAGGGTGGGCTACACCTTC.

This clone is a singleton in its sample. This chain links TRBV3-1 (or the pseudogene TRBV3-2) with TRBJ2-3; 9 nucleotides line up with TRBD2. The ends lost 3 bases at V and 0 bases at J; junction bases unmatched: 4. Germline V gene lookup returns CDR1 LGHDT and CDR2 YNNKEL (reference sequence). This CDR3 is built from 16 residues. CDR3 nucleotides: TGTGCCAGCAGCCACGGCGGGGGGGCGAGCACAGATACGCAGTATTTT. This codes for CASSHGGGASTDTQYF.

This clone has just one count. The CDR3 loop is CASSAQGANNSPLHF. Here the CDR3 DNA reads TGTGCCAGCAGTGCACAGGGCGCGAATAATTCACCCCTCCACTTT. The V call is TRBV28, the J call TRBJ1-6; possible D gene TRBD1, 6 bases. The CDR3 spans 15 residues. CDR1 MDHEN and CDR2 SYDVKM come from the germline V gene. Trimming left V 5 bases short and J 5 bases short, with 13 bases between.

Here the CDR3 reads CASSSDRGGEKLFF. The CDR3 bases are TGCGCCAGCAGCTCCGACAGGGGTGGGGAAAAACTGTTTTTT. This sequence joins TRBV5-1 and TRBJ1-4, with 8 bases lining up with TRBD1. J gave up 8 bases and V 3 bases, and 6 bases lay outside the gene matches. The CDR3 has 14 amino acids. Germline assignment: CDR1 SGHRS and CDR2 YFSETQ.

This clone showed up just a few times. The rearrangement joins TRBV10-3 to TRBJ2-3; possible D gene TRBD2, 7 bases. Germline-derived CDR1 and CDR2 are ENHRY and SYGVKD. This CDR3 is 16 amino acids long. The V end was cut by 10 bases, the J end by 8 bases, with 28 bases between. The CDR3, as DNA: TGTGCCACCCTAGGTTTCTCGCGGGGGCCTGAGGGTACGCAGTATTTT. The encoded protein is CATLGFSRGPEGTQYF.

The rearrangement uses TRBV9 and TRBJ2-7, with TRBD2 matching over 12 bases. V trimming: 2 bases; J trimming: 4 bases; junction bases outside the gene matches: 1. Germline V CDR1 and CDR2: SGDLS, YYNGEE. The CDR3 has 14 residues. This CDR3 is CASSVGLAGYEQYF. CDR3 bases: TGTGCCAGCAGCGTCGGACTAGCGGGGTACGAGCAGTACTTC.

This clone was detected ten times or more. The chain links TRBV4-2 to TRBJ2-5, with D possibly TRBD2 on 5 matching bases. The CDR3 runs to 15 residues. V lost 4 bases and J lost 5, with 17 bases in between. Looked up from germline, CDR1 is LGHNA and CDR2 is YNFKEQ. The CDR3 bases are TGTGCCAGCAGCCTCCGGGGTCAACGGACCGAGACCCAGTACTTC. This codes for CASSLRGQRTETQYF.

The chain joins TRBV30 to TRBJ2-1; D is unresolved. Germline V CDR1 and CDR2: GTSNPN, SVGIG (reference sequence). V was trimmed by 0 bases and J by 4 bases, leaving 4 bases between them. This CDR3 has 12 residues. CDR3 amino acids: CAWSVAYNEQFF. CDR3 DNA sequence: TGTGCCTGGAGTGTGGCTTACAATGAGCAGTTCTTC.

The chain uses TRBV27 and TRBJ2-7; possibly TRBD2 for D (5 bases). Trimming removed 7 bases at V and 3 bases at J, with 13 bases between. This CDR3 has 13 residues. CDR1 is MNHEY and CDR2 is SMNVEV in the germline V gene (reference sequence). The CDR3 reads CASTAGFGYEQYF. The CDR3, as DNA: TGTGCCAGCACCGCGGGTTTCGGCTACGAGCAGTACTTC.

The J gene is TRBJ1-1, the V gene TRBV3-1 (or the pseudogene TRBV3-2); D is uncertain. Germline loops: CDR1 LGHDT, CDR2 YNNKEL (reference sequence). V shed 4 bases and J shed 1 base, with 10 bases lying between them. This CDR3 region has 14 residues. In DNA form, the CDR3 reads TGTGCCAGCAGCCGGAGCAGCTGGAACACTGAAGCTTTCTTT. This translates into CASSRSSWNTEAFF.

The V gene is TRBV29-1, the J gene TRBJ2-7, with TRBD1 matching over 9 bases. This CDR3 spans 14 amino acids. Germline V lookup: CDR1 SQVTM, CDR2 ANQGSEA. The ends lost 3 bases at V and 2 bases at J; junction bases unmatched: 5. Here the CDR3 DNA reads TGCAGCGTTGATACGGACAGGGGTCCCTACGAGCAGTACTTC. Protein: CSVDTDRGPYEQYF.

The V and J genes are TRBV3-1 (or the pseudogene TRBV3-2) and TRBJ2-1; D is perhaps TRBD2 (6 bases). The CDR3 extends over 15 amino acids. Per germline, CDR1 LGHDT and CDR2 YNNKEL (reference sequence). Trimming removed 0 bases at V and 8 bases at J, with 14 bases between. The CDR3 DNA reads as TGTGCCAGCAGCCAAGATACGACTAGGTCCCATGAGCAGTTCTTC. Translated, it gives CASSQDTTRSHEQFF.

For the CDR3, the DNA is TGTGCCACCAGTGATCCATCCGGGGGAACCTACGAGCAGTACTTC. As protein: CATSDPSGGTYEQYF. The chain joins TRBV24-1 to TRBJ2-7, with a weak D call TRBD2 (6 bases). The CDR3 has 15 amino acids. The ends were cut back, 3 bases at V and 2 bases at J, with 13 bases in the middle. Germline CDR1 and CDR2: KGHDR and SFDVKD.

The J gene is TRBJ1-2, the V gene TRBV4-3, with 11 nucleotides matching TRBD1. The germline V gene encodes CDR1 LGHNA and CDR2 YSLEER. The V gene end was trimmed by 2 bases and the J gene end by 9 bases; junction bases not matched to a gene: 8. The CDR3 is made up of 15 amino acids. This chain's CDR3 is CASSQPGQGAPSYTF. CDR3 bases: TGCGCCAGCAGCCAACCCGGACAGGGGGCGCCTAGCTACACCTTC.